Listed below are T cell receptor beta chains from one sample, sequenced in a study of T cell changes during pregnancy in multiple sclerosis. Only in-frame clones appear in the TCRdb table, and some are missing; sequencing was by immunoSEQ multiplex PCR. The data show 85,000 to 90,000 clones, approximately 90% seen once. The source material was peripheral blood, sampled in the first trimester of pregnancy. These receptor sequences come from a female donor in good health, enrolled as a control in a pregnancy study. Each CDR3 is given with its conserved first and last residue. A D gene is named only where the DNA matches it firmly. A clone size is listed for some rows: how often the clone was seen (once, few, many), or a class if it is expanded.

16	TRBD1	-	TRBV6-1	TRBJ1-2	CASSGTGERAGYGYTF	TGTGCCAGCAGTGGGACAGGGGAGCGCGCTGGCTATGGCTACACCTTC
14	-	-	TRBV11-3	TRBJ1-6	CASSLGREGSPLHF	TGTGCCAGCAGCTTAGGGAGGGAAGGTTCACCCCTCCACTTT
15	-	-	TRBV7-9	TRBJ2-3	CASSFRGTRTDTQYF	TGTGCCAGCAGCTTCCGGGGTACTAGGACAGATACGCAGTATTTT
15	TRBD1	-	TRBV27	TRBJ1-6	CASSFLGQGLSPLHF	TGTGCCAGCAGTTTTCTTGGACAGGGGCTATCACCCCTCCACTTT
14	TRBD2	-	TRBV27	TRBJ2-1	CASSLRGGATEQFF	TGTGCCAGCAGTTTACGGGGGGGGGCCACTGAGCAGTTCTTC
19	TRBD2	-	TRBV7-2	TRBJ2-7	CASSSTGTSGPRSSYEQYF	TGTGCCAGCAGCTCGACCGGGACTAGCGGACCACGTAGCTCCTACGAGCAGTACTTC
15	-	-	TRBV9	TRBJ1-1	CASSEAQGWNTEAFF	TGTGCCAGCAGCGAAGCCCAGGGCTGGAACACTGAAGCTTTCTTT
13	-	-	TRBV7-9	TRBJ1-3	CASSRTAGNTIYF	TGTGCCAGCAGCCGGACAGCTGGAAACACCATATATTTT
15	-	-	TRBV28	TRBJ2-7	CASSFSRLLSYEQYF	TGTGCCAGCAGTTTTAGCCGGTTACTGTCCTACGAGCAGTACTTC
15	-	-	TRBV6-5	TRBJ1-1	CASSSSGSANTEAFF	TGTGCCAGCAGCTCCTCAGGGTCGGCGAACACTGAAGCTTTCTTT
13	-	-	TRBV29-1	TRBJ2-6	CSVSVSGANVLTF	TGCAGCGTTTCCGTCTCTGGGGCCAACGTCCTGACTTTC
18	-	-	TRBV2	TRBJ2-7	CASSEGPPTGKGGNEQYF	TGTGCCAGCAGTGAGGGGCCCCCCACAGGGAAGGGTGGAAACGAGCAGTACTTC
14	TRBD1	-	TRBV14	TRBJ2-3	CASSRPQGPDTQYF	TGTGCCAGCAGCCGACCACAGGGGCCAGATACGCAGTATTTT
15	-	-	TRBV27	TRBJ2-7	CASRQGRVSVHEQYF	TGTGCCAGCAGGCAAGGCAGGGTATCCGTCCACGAGCAGTACTTC
15	TRBD1	-	TRBV9	TRBJ2-1	CASSVEGGRDNEQFF	TGTGCCAGCAGCGTAGAAGGGGGCCGGGATAATGAGCAGTTCTTC
13	-	-	TRBV7-2	TRBJ2-7	CASSSFPRELQYF	TGTGCCAGCAGTTCCTTCCCCAGGGAACTTCAGTACTTC
14	TRBD2	-	TRBV5-8	TRBJ2-7	CASSLVRGGNEQYF	TGTGCCAGCAGCTTGGTTCGCGGGGGGAACGAGCAGTACTTC
14	TRBD1	-	TRBV5-6	TRBJ1-2	CASRRTGRLYGYTF	TGTGCCAGCAGACGGACAGGGCGCCTCTATGGCTACACCTTC
15	-	-	TRBV28	TRBJ2-4	CASSLGSLAKNIQYF	TGTGCCAGCAGTTTAGGGAGTCTAGCCAAAAACATTCAGTACTTC
13	-	-	TRBV2	TRBJ1-1	CASSEGRVTEAFF	TGTGCCAGCAGTGAAGGCAGGGTCACTGAAGCTTTCTTT
13	TRBD1	-	TRBV25-1	TRBJ2-7	CATKGQGYYEQYF	TGTGCCACCAAGGGACAGGGCTATTACGAGCAGTACTTC
15	TRBD1	once	TRBV5-6	TRBJ1-5	CASSTGTGYNQPQHF	TGTGCCAGCAGCACAGGGACAGGTTATAATCAGCCCCAGCATTTT
16	TRBD1	once	TRBV11-2	TRBJ2-1	CATAPGSGQGVSEQFF	TGTGCCACCGCCCCCGGGTCAGGACAGGGCGTGAGTGAGCAGTTCTTC
16	-	-	TRBV25-1	TRBJ2-5	CASSEPAAGPQETQYF	TGTGCCAGCAGTGAACCAGCGGCAGGCCCCCAAGAGACCCAGTACTTC
13	-	-	TRBV30	TRBJ1-1	CAWSRQVNTEAFF	TGTGCCTGGAGCCGACAGGTCAACACTGAAGCTTTCTTT
14	-	-	TRBV15	TRBJ2-3	CATSRVAGTDTQYF	TGTGCCACCAGCAGAGTGGCCGGCACAGATACGCAGTATTTT
14	-	once	TRBV2	TRBJ2-4	CASSGRGQANIQYF	TGTGCCAGCAGCGGGAGGGGGCAGGCCAACATTCAGTACTTC